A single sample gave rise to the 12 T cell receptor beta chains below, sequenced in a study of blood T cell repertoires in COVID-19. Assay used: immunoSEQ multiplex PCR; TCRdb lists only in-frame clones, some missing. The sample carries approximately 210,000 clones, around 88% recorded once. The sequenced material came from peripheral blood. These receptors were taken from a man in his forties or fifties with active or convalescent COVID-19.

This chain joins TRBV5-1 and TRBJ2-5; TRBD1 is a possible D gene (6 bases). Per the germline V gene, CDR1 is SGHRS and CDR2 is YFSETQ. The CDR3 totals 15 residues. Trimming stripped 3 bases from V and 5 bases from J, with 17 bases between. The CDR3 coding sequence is TGCGCCAGCAGCTATGGGACAAACTCTATCGAGACCCAGTACTTC. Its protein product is CASSYGTNSIETQYF.

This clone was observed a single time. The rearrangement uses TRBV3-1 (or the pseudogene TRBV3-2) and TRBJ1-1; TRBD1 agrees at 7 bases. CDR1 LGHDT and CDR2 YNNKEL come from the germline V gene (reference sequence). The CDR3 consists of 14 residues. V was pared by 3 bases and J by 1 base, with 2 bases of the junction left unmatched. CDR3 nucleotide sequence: TGTGCCAGCAGCCACGGGACAGCGAACACTGAAGCTTTCTTT. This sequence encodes CASSHGTANTEAFF.

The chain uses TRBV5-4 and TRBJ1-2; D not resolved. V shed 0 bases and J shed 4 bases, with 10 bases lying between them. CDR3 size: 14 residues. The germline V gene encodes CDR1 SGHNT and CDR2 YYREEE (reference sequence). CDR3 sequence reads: CASSLAPGSYGYTF. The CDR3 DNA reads TGTGCCAGCAGCTTGGCCCCGGGAAGCTATGGCTACACCTTC.

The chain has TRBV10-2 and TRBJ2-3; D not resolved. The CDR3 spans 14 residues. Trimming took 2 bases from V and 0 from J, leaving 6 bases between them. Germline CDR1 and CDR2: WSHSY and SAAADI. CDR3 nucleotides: TGCGCCAGCAGTGAGGCCGGGAGCACAGATACGCAGTATTTT. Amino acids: CASSEAGSTDTQYF.

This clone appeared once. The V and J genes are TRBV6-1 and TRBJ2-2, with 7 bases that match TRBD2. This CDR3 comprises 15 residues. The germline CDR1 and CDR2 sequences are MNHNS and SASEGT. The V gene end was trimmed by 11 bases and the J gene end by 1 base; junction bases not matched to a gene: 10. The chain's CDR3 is CAPPGGGKNTGELFF. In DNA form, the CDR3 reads TGTGCCCCCCCGGGGGGTGGAAAGAACACCGGGGAGCTGTTTTTT.

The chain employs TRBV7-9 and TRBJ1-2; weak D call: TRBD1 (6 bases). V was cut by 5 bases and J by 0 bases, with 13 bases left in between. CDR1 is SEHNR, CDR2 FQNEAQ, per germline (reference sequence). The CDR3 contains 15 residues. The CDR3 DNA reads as TGTGCCAGCAGCCGACGGGACACCTCTAACTATGGCTACACCTTC. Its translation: CASSRRDTSNYGYTF.

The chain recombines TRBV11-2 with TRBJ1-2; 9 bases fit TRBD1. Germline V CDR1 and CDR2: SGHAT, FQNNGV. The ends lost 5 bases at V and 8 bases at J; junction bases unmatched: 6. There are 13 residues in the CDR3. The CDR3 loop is CASSPRDRVGYTF. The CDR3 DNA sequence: TGTGCCAGCAGCCCCCGGGACAGGGTCGGCTACACCTTC.

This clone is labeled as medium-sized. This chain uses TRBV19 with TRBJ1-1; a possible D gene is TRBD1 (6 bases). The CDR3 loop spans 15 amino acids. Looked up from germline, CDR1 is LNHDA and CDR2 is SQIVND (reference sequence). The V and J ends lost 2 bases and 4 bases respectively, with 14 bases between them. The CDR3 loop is CASSIFENRATEAFF. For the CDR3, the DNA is TGTGCCAGTAGTATATTTGAGAACAGGGCCACTGAAGCTTTCTTT.

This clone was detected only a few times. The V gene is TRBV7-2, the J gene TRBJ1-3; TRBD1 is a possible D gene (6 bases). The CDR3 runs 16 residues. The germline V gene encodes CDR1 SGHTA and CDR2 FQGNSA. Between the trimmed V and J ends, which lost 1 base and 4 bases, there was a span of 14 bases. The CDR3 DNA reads TGTGCCAGCAGCTTAGTATCGGGGGGCTTGGGAAACACCATATATTTT. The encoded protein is CASSLVSGGLGNTIYF.

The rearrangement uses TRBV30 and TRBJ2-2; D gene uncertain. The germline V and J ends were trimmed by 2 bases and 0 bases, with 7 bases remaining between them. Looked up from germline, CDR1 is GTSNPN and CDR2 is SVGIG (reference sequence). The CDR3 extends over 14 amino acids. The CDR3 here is CAWSPLTNTGELFF. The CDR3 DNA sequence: TGTGCCTGGAGTCCACTTACGAACACCGGGGAGCTGTTTTTT. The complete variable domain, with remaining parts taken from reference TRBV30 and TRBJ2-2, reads SQTIHQWPATLVQPVGSPLSLECTVEGTSNPNLYWYRQAAGRGLQLLFYSVGIGQISSEVPQNLSASRPQDRQFILSSKKLLLSDSGFYLCAWSPLTNTGELFFGEGSRLTVL.

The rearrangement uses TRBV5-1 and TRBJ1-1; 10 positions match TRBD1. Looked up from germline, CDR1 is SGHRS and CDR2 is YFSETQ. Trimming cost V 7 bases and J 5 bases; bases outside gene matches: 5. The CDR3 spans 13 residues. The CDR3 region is CASGGQGETEAFF. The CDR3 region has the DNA TGCGCCAGCGGTGGACAGGGGGAGACTGAAGCTTTCTTT.

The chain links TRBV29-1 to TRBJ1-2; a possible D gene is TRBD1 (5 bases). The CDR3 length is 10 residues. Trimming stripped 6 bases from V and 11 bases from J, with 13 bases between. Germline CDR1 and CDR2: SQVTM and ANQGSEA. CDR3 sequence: CSVNQGSYTF. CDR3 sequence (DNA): TGCAGCGTAAACCAGGGTAGTTACACCTTC.